The clone carrying this T cell receptor (beta chain) was seen only a few times. Antigen unknown. Sorting with CD45RO/CCR7/CD25/CD127/CD95/CD27 yielded naive, central memory, regulatory and stem-like memory CD4+ cells. In all sorted populations, purity surpassed 95%. CDR3 size: 16 residues. The V and J ends lost 4 bases and 5 bases, in that order; junction bases with no gene match: 11. Germline assignment: CDR1 MGHRA and CDR2 YSYEKL. The whole isolated RNA underwent reverse transcription, so sequencing captured expressed TCRB transcripts. The repertoire was sequenced with immunoSEQ multiplex PCR; TCRdb's copy has only in-frame clones and lacks some. Among 200,000 to 300,000 clones listed, roughly 11% were seen once. The record originates from a study of beta chain features in type 1 diabetes. Study conclusions and caveats: Amplification by PCR could prefer shorter templates, with the same effect in patients and controls. TCRB CDR3s were moderately but significantly shorter in Type 1 diabetes patients in all four CD4+ subsets.

The sequenced sample was naive CD4+ T cells from blood. The receptor comes from a man aged 25 to 45 with type 1 diabetes. The rearrangement uses TRBV4-1 and TRBJ1-1; 9 nucleotides align to TRBD1. The CDR3 region is CASSRGTGMIGTEAFF. The CDR3 DNA reads as TGCGCCAGCAGCCGCGGGACAGGGATGATTGGTACTGAAGCTTTCTTT.